Listed here are 2 T cell receptor beta chains from one sample, sequenced in a study of vaccination effects on CD4 cells after COVID-19. Isolating CD4+ T cells followed approximately 10 days of culture. As their vaccination, participants received two doses of either BNT162b2 or mRNA-1273. Repertoires were generated with immunoSEQ multiplex PCR, while TCRdb's copy carries only in-frame clones and drops some. Among tens of thousands of clones, around 70% were seen once, and the ten largest hold approximately 2.2%. For these TCRs, the target antigens are not known. The starting material was CD4+ T cells from PBMCs cultured without peptide, obtained after COVID-19 vaccination. The receptors shown here come from a human donor who received a COVID-19 vaccine.

This chain links TRBV28 with TRBJ1-5; D may be TRBD1 (6 bases). The ends were cut back, 2 bases at V and 7 bases at J, with 12 bases in the middle. Germline V gives CDR1 MDHEN, CDR2 SYDVKM. The CDR3 extends over 14 amino acids. CDR3 nucleotides: TGTGCCAGCAGTTTAAGGACAGCCGGGCAGCCCCAGCATTTT. It encodes CASSLRTAGQPQHF.

There are a few counts of this clone. The chain uses TRBV5-4 and TRBJ1-6; D is unclear. CDR3 length: 14 residues. The V end lost 1 base, the J end lost 10 bases, and 12 bases lay between the germline ends. Looked up from germline, CDR1 is SGHNT and CDR2 is YYREEE (reference sequence). CDR3 in amino acids: CASSLLGVESPLHF. The CDR3 coding sequence is TGTGCCAGCAGCTTGTTGGGTGTGGAATCACCCCTCCACTTT. Complete variable domain (other parts from reference TRBV5-4 and TRBJ1-6): ETGVTQSPTHLIKTRGQQVTLRCSSQSGHNTVSWYQQALGQGPQFIFQYYREEENGRGNFPPRFSGLQFPNYSSELNVNALELDDSALYLCASSLLGVESPLHFGNGTRLTVT.